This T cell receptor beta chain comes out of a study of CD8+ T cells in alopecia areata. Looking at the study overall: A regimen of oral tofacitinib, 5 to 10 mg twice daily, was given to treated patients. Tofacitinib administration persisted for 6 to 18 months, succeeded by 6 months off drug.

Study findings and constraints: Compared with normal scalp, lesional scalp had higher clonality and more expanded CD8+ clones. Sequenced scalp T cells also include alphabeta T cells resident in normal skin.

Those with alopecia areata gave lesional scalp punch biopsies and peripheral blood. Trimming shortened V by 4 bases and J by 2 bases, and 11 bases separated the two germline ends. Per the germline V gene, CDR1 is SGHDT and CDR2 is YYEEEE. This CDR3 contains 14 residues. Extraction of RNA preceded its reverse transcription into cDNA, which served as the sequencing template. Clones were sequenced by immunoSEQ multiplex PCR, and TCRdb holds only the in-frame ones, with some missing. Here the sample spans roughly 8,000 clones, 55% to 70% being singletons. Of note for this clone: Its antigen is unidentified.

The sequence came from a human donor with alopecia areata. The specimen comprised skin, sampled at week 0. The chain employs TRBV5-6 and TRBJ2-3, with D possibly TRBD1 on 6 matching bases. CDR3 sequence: CASSIQGATDTQYF. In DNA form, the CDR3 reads TGTGCCAGCAGCATACAGGGAGCCACAGATACGCAGTATTTT.